This entry lists 30 T cell receptor beta chains sequenced from one sample in a study of response to subunit inactivated influenza vaccine. TCRdb processed the RT-PCR reads anew with MiXCR; each CDR3 protein has one entry. This repertoire shows under 550,000 distinct CDR3 sequences, about 7.6% found once; its top ten account for roughly 13%. This material consisted of PBMCs from blood, taken about 23 months after vaccination. Source of these receptors: a man between 45 and 75 years old who received an inactivated influenza vaccine.

This clonotype was counted ten times or more. A much larger clone differs from this one at a single base, so this may be a read error. V usage is TRBV7-9 and J usage is TRBJ2-5; D gene ambiguous. CDR3 length: 11 amino acids. CDR1 SEHNR and CDR2 FQNEAQ come from the germline V gene (reference sequence). V was trimmed by 2 bases and J by 6 bases, leaving 4 bases between them. CDR3 amino acids: CASSLTQTQYF. The DNA of the CDR3 is TGTGCCAGCAGCTTAACGCAGACCCAGTACTTC.

In this sample, this clonotype turned up a few times. The V and J genes are TRBV29-1 and TRBJ2-3; weak D call: TRBD2 (6 bases). The length of the CDR3 is 19 residues. Germline V gene lookup returns CDR1 SQVTM and CDR2 ANQGSEA. Trimming left V 1 base short and J 1 base short, with 24 bases between. Written as DNA, the CDR3 is TGCAGCGTTGAAGGCCTGAAGACGGAGGGATCCTCCGGCACAGATACGCAGTATTTT. The encoded protein is CSVEGLKTEGSSGTDTQYF.

This clonotype was seen only a few times. This chain links TRBV12-3 or TRBV12-4 with TRBJ2-1; TRBD2 matches at 9 bases. The length of the CDR3 is 15 residues. V trimming: 6 bases; J trimming: 5 bases; junction bases outside the gene matches: 8. The CDR3 DNA follows: TGTGCCAGCAGCCCTGGGACTAGCTCACACAATGAGCAGTTCTTC. It translates to CASSPGTSSHNEQFF.

CDR3 sequence (DNA): TGTGCCAGCAGCTTAGGTTTGGCGGGGAACGGGCAGCCCCAGCATTTT. It specifies CASSLGLAGNGQPQHF. The genes are TRBV7-9 and TRBJ1-5, with D unresolved. V lost 1 base and J lost 7, with 17 bases in between. The CDR3 runs to 16 residues. Germline loops: CDR1 SEHNR, CDR2 FQNEAQ (reference sequence).

Only a few counts were recorded for this clonotype. V gene TRBV11-2 combines with J gene TRBJ2-5; 10 bases line up with TRBD2. This CDR3 is 16 amino acids long. V was clipped by 1 base and J by 1 base; unmatched bases: 3. Germline lookup yields CDR1 SGHAT and CDR2 FQNNGV. CDR3: CASSLGTSGIQETQYF. CDR3 nucleotide sequence: TGTGCCAGCAGCTTAGGAACTAGCGGGATCCAAGAGACCCAGTACTTC.

As concerns this clonotype: Sequence at one end of the junction differs from germline and may be a read error. The gene calls are TRBV5-5 and TRBJ1-2, with 9 bases aligning to TRBD1. The germline V gene encodes CDR1 SGHKS and CDR2 YYEKEE (reference sequence). The CDR3 covers 15 residues. The CDR3 here is CASSLGSPGTGLIDF. The CDR3 DNA is TGTGCCAGCAGCTTGGGTTCGCCCGGGACAGGGTTGATTGACTTC. Combining the CDR3 with reference TRBV5-5 and TRBJ1-2 gives the whole variable domain DAGVTQSPTHLIKTRGQQVTLRCSPISGHKSVSWYQQVLGQGPQFIFQYYEKEERGRGNFPDRFSARQFPNYSSELNVNALLLGDSALYLCASSLGSPGTGLIDFGSGTRLTVV.

This clonotype was found a few times. V gene TRBV12-3 or TRBV12-4 combines with J gene TRBJ2-5, with D perhaps TRBD1 (6 bases). Trimming removed 7 bases from V and 9 bases from J, with 15 bases in between. The CDR3 has 12 amino acids. The CDR3: CASNRGGFAQYF. Here the CDR3 DNA reads TGTGCCAGCAATCGAGGGGGTTTCGCCCAGTACTTC.

The sample holds a few counts of this clonotype. DNA for the CDR3: TGTGCCACCAGCAGAGATAAATGGGATACGCAGTATTTT. Translated: CATSRDKWDTQYF. The chain couples TRBV15 to TRBJ2-3; D is unresolved. CDR1 is LNHNV and CDR2 is YYDKDF in the germline V gene (reference sequence). This CDR3 contains 13 residues. Trimming took off 0 bases at V and 6 bases at J, with 7 bases between the two ends. Looking up the rest from reference TRBV15 and TRBJ2-3 gives the full variable domain: DAMVIQNPRYQVTQFGKPVTLSCSQTLNHNVMYWYQQKSSQAPKLLFHYYDKDFNNEADTPDNFQSRRPNTSFCFLDIRSPGLGDTAMYLCATSRDKWDTQYFGPGTRLTVL.

This clonotype appeared a few times. The V gene is TRBV6-2 or TRBV6-3, the J gene TRBJ2-7, with a possible D match to TRBD2 (5 bases). Trimming removed 7 bases from V and 6 bases from J, with 10 bases in between. The CDR3 spans 11 residues. Germline CDR1 MNHEY, CDR2 SVGEGT. CDR3: CASNDAGEQYF. As DNA, the CDR3 is TGTGCCAGCAATGACGCGGGCGAGCAGTACTTC.

The sample holds many counts of this clonotype. The V call is TRBV3-1, the J call TRBJ2-1; no reliable D call. The CDR3 loop spans 14 amino acids. Trimming removed 4 bases from V and 6 bases from J, with 13 bases in between. Germline-derived CDR1 and CDR2 are LGHDT and YNNKEL (reference sequence). The DNA of the CDR3 is TGTGCCAGCAGCCTAGCAAGTTTGAGCAATGAGCAGTTCTTC. It specifies CASSLASLSNEQFF.

The chain joins TRBV2 to TRBJ1-3; 7 positions match TRBD1. Germline loops: CDR1 SNHLY, CDR2 FYNNEI. The CDR3 sequence is 14 residues long. J gave up 4 bases and V 4 bases, and 4 bases lay outside the gene matches. Here the CDR3 DNA reads TGTGCCAGCAGTGTACAGGGGATAGGAAACACCATATATTTT. This encodes CASSVQGIGNTIYF.

This clonotype was seen repeatedly, ten times or more. The V call is TRBV29-1, the J call TRBJ1-2, with a weak D call TRBD1 (5 bases). The V gene lost 3 bases and the J gene lost 8 bases, with 13 bases spanning the gap. Germline CDR1 and CDR2: SQVTM and ANQGSEA. The length of the CDR3 is 12 residues. The CDR3 region is CSVDSRANGYTF. The CDR3 DNA is TGCAGCGTTGATTCCAGGGCTAACGGCTACACCTTC.

The chain joins TRBV6-1 to TRBJ2-4; 8 bases line up with TRBD2. The CDR3 contains 15 residues. Germline V gene lookup returns CDR1 MNHNS and CDR2 SASEGT. The J segment lost 10 bases and the V segment lost 8 bases, leaving 16 bases of the junction unmatched. CDR3 DNA sequence: TGTGCCAGCGGGGCCGGGACTAGGGAGGGTAGGATTCAGTACTTC. This translates into CASGAGTREGRIQYF.

The DNA for the CDR3 is TGTGCCAGCAGCGAGAGACTAGCGGGAGAGTTAGATACGCAGTATTTT. It is translated as CASSERLAGELDTQYF. The rearrangement links TRBV9 to TRBJ2-3; 12 bases fit TRBD2. The germline V gene has CDR1 SGDLS and CDR2 YYNGEE. CDR3 length: 16 amino acids. Trimming removed 3 bases from V and 5 bases from J; junction bases left unmatched: 7.

This clonotype was recorded a few times. J is TRBJ2-2 and V is TRBV5-6, with D possibly being TRBD1 (6 bases). From germline, CDR1 is SGHDT and CDR2 YYEEEE. The CDR3 runs to 15 residues. Trimming took 4 bases from V and 3 from J, leaving 13 bases between them. CDR3 bases: TGTGCCAGCAGCGTGTCCACAGGGTACACCGGGGAGCTGTTTTTT. Protein product: CASSVSTGYTGELFF.

The chain combines TRBV7-2 with TRBJ1-1; perhaps TRBD1 as D (5 bases). V gave up 5 bases and J gave up 2 bases, with 18 bases separating them. CDR1 is SGHTA, CDR2 FQGNSA, per germline. The CDR3 totals 16 residues. The CDR3 region is CASSGQPAGLNTEAFF. In DNA form, the CDR3 reads TGTGCCAGCAGCGGACAACCGGCAGGTCTAAACACTGAAGCTTTCTTT.

Only one count was recorded for this clonotype. The chain carries TRBV2 and TRBJ2-3; D is possibly TRBD2 (6 bases). The V and J ends lost 3 bases and 3 bases respectively, with 13 bases between them. CDR1 is SNHLY, CDR2 FYNNEI, per germline. This CDR3 contains 15 residues. The CDR3 region has the DNA TGTGCCAGCAGTGATCGGCCTAGCGCTACAGATACGCAGTATTTT. Translated: CASSDRPSATDTQYF.

DNA for the CDR3: TGTGCCAGCAGGCTACGAGGGACCCAGTACTTC. It encodes CASRLRGTQYF. V and J are TRBV11-2 and TRBJ2-5; D remains ambiguous. The CDR3 extends over 11 amino acids. Between the trimmed V and J ends, which lost 6 bases and 7 bases, there was a span of 9 bases. The germline V gene encodes CDR1 SGHAT and CDR2 FQNNGV. Full variable domain (remainder filled in from reference TRBV11-2 and TRBJ2-5): EAGVAQSPRYKIIEKRQSVAFWCNPISGHATLYWYQQILGQGPKLLIQFQNNGVVDDSQLPKDRFSAERLKGVDSTLKIQPAKLEDSAVYLCASRLRGTQYFGPGTRLLVL.

The rearrangement joins TRBV29-1 to TRBJ1-1; 11 positions match TRBD1. With V trimmed by 6 bases and J by 8 bases, 11 bases remained unmatched. The CDR3 runs 14 residues. CDR1 is SQVTM and CDR2 is ANQGSEA in the germline V gene. The CDR3 DNA reads TGCAGCGTGGTAGGACAGGGGGCGAACGCCGAAGCTTTCTTT. This encodes CSVVGQGANAEAFF. Using reference TRBV29-1 and TRBJ1-1 for the parts outside the CDR3, the full variable domain is SAVISQKPSRDICQRGTSLTIQCQVDSQVTMMFWYRQQPGQSLTLIATANQGSEATYESGFVIDKFPISRPNLTFSTLTVSNMSPEDSSIYLCSVVGQGANAEAFFGQGTRLTVV.

This clonotype was seen only a few times. The rearrangement links TRBV7-9 to TRBJ2-5; a possible D gene is TRBD2 (5 bases). Between the trimmed V and J ends, which lost 6 bases and 2 bases, there was a span of 16 bases. The germline gives CDR1 SEHNR, CDR2 FQNEAQ (reference sequence). The CDR3 length is 15 residues. The CDR3 bases are TGTGCCAGCAGTCCCCCCAGAGGGCAGCAAGAGACCCAGTACTTC. It specifies CASSPPRGQQETQYF. Variable domain in full (rest from reference TRBV7-9 and TRBJ2-5): DTGVSQNPRHKITKRGQNVTFRCDPISEHNRLYWYRQTLGQGPEFLTYFQNEAQLEKSRLLSDRFSAERPKGSFSTLEIQRTEQGDSAMYLCASSPPRGQQETQYFGPGTRLLVL.

In this sample, this clonotype turned up a few times. CDR3 DNA: TGTGCCACCAGTGACACAACGGGGACAGCGTCCGACCAAGAGACCCAGTACTTC. As protein: CATSDTTGTASDQETQYF. This rearrangement joins TRBV24-1 to TRBJ2-5; 7 nucleotides match TRBD1. CDR1 and CDR2 (germline): KGHDR, SFDVKD. With V trimmed by 4 bases and J by 0 bases, 13 bases remained unmatched. The CDR3 spans 18 residues.

V gene TRBV11-2 combines with J gene TRBJ2-1; D gene unclear. This CDR3 has 16 residues. Between the trimmed V and J ends, which lost 1 base and 6 bases, there was a span of 16 bases. The germline gives CDR1 SGHAT, CDR2 FQNNGV. The CDR3 DNA reads TGTGCCAGCAGCTTAGGTCCCAACTGGCTGATCAATGAGCAGTTCTTC. Translation: CASSLGPNWLINEQFF.

The chain joins TRBV20-1 to TRBJ2-5; 10 bases agree with TRBD1. After removal of 5 bases from V and 7 bases from J, the junction contained 19 bases not matched to a gene. There are 17 residues in the CDR3. The germline CDR1 and CDR2 sequences are DFQATT and SNEGSKA (reference sequence). CDR3 DNA: TGCAGTGCTGCCGGGACAGGGGTTCAGGGGGGGGAGTGGACCCAGTACTTC. Amino acids: CSAAGTGVQGGEWTQYF.

This clonotype appeared a few times. This chain uses TRBV7-2 with TRBJ2-3, with D hard to call. Germline V gene sequence: CDR1 SGHTA, CDR2 FQGNSA. With 1 base removed from V and 4 bases from J, the gap between germline ends came to 12 bases. The CDR3 is 15 residues long. The DNA of the CDR3 is TGTGCCAGCAGCTTAGGCTTGGGTGGCCCAGATACGCAGTATTTT. Translated, it gives CASSLGLGGPDTQYF.

This clonotype appeared a few times. CDR3 DNA: TGTGCCAGCAGCCAAGACCGAACAGGGTTTCGGACTGAAGCTTTCTTT. Its translation: CASSQDRTGFRTEAFF. The genes are TRBV3-1 and TRBJ1-1; tentative D call: TRBD1 (6 bases). The CDR3 has 16 residues. Germline assignment: CDR1 LGHDT and CDR2 YNNKEL (reference sequence). The V and J ends lost 0 bases and 5 bases respectively, with 16 bases between them.

This clonotype was seen a few times. The genes are TRBV21-1 and TRBJ2-2; whether TRBD1, the table's D call, matches the DNA was not checked. TRBV21-1 represents a pseudogene. CDR3 length equals 15 residues. CDR3 loop: CASSKAQVNTGELFF. CDR3 DNA: TGTGCCAGCAGCAAAGCACAGGTGAACACCGGGGAGCTGTTTTTT.

This clonotype came up many times. This chain joins TRBV6-5 and TRBJ2-1; D is undetermined. Trimming stripped 5 bases from V and 6 bases from J, with 5 bases between. Germline V gives CDR1 MNHEY, CDR2 SVGAGI. The CDR3 runs 11 residues. CDR3: CASSTSNEQFF. CDR3 nucleotides: TGTGCCAGCAGTACATCCAATGAGCAGTTCTTC.

This clonotype was counted between two and nine times. The gene calls are TRBV20-1 and TRBJ2-7; 10 nucleotides align to TRBD1. The CDR3 totals 15 residues. V lost 1 base and J lost 1; bases outside the gene matches: 4. Germline V lookup: CDR1 DFQATT, CDR2 SNEGSKA (reference sequence). CDR3 in amino acids: CSARGGTGASYEQYF. The CDR3 nucleotides read TGCAGTGCTAGAGGCGGGACAGGGGCGTCCTACGAGCAGTACTTC.

The chain recombines TRBV29-1 with TRBJ2-1, with 9 bases matching TRBD2. With V trimmed by 5 bases and J by 7 bases, 9 bases remained unmatched. Germline CDR1 and CDR2: SQVTM and ANQGSEA. This CDR3 is 14 amino acids long. The CDR3 DNA is TGCAGCGTTCAAGGGGCTAGCGGGACAAATGAGCAGTTCTTC. Translation: CSVQGASGTNEQFF.

This clonotype has only a few counts. This chain links TRBV15 with TRBJ2-7, with 8 bases that match TRBD2. CDR3 size: 18 residues. V lost 0 bases and J lost 3; bases outside the gene matches: 13. Germline V gives CDR1 LNHNV, CDR2 YYDKDF (reference sequence). CDR3 residues: CATSREAPGLGINYEQYF. In DNA, the CDR3 is TGTGCCACCAGCAGAGAGGCCCCGGGACTAGGGATTAACTACGAGCAGTACTTC.